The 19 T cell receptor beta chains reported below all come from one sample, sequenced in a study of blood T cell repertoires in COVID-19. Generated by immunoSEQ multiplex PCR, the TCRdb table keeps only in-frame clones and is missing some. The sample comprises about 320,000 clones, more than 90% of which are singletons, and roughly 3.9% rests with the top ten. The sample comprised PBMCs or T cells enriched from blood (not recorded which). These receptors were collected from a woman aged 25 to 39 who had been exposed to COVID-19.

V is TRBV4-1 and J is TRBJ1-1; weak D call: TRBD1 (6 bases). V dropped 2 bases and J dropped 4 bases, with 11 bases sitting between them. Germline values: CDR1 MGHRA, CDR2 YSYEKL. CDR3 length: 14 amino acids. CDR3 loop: CASSQPGALTEAFF. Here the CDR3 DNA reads TGCGCCAGCAGCCAACCAGGGGCCCTCACTGAAGCTTTCTTT.

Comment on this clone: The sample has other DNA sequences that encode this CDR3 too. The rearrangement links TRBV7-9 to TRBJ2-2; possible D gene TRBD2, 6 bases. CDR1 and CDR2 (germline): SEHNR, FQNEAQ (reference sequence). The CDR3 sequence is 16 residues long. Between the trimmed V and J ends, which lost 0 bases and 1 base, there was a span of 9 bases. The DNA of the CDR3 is TGTGCCAGCAGCTTAGCAACGGGACTGAACACCGGGGAGCTGTTTTTT. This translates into CASSLATGLNTGELFF.

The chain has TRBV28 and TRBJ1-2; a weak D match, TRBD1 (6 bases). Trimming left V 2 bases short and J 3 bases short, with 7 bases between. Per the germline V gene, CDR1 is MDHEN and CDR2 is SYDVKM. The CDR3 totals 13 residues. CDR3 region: CASSLAGDYGYTF. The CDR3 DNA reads TGTGCCAGCAGTTTAGCAGGGGACTATGGCTACACCTTC.

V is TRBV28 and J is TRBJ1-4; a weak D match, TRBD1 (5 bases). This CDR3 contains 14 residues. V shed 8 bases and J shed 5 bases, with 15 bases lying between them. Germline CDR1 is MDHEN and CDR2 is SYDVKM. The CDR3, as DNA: TGTGCCAGCGAGAGTCGACAGCACAATGAAAAACTGTTTTTT. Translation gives CASESRQHNEKLFF. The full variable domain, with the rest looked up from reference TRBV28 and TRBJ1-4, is DVKVTQSSRYLVKRTGEKVFLECVQDMDHENMFWYRQDPGLGLRLIYFSYDVKMKEKGDIPEGYSVSREKKERFSLILESASTNQTSMYLCASESRQHNEKLFFGSGTQLSVL.

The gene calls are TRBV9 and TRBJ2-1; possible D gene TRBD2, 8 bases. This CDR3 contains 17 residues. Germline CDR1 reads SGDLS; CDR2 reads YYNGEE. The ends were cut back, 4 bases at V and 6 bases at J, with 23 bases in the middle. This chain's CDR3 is CASSRPGLAGGVNEQFF. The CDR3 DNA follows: TGTGCCAGCAGCCGCCCCGGACTAGCAGGGGGGGTCAATGAGCAGTTCTTC.

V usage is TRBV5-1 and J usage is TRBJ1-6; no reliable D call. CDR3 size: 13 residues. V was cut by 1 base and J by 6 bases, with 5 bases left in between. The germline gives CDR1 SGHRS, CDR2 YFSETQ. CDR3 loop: CASSLNSNSPLHF. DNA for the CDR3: TGCGCCAGCAGCTTGAACAGTAATTCACCCCTCCACTTT.

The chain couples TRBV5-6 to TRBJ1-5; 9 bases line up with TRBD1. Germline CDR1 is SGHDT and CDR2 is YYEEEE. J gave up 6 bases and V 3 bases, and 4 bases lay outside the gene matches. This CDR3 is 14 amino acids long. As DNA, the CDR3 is TGTGCCAGCAGCTCCGGGACAGGGATTCAGCCCCAGCATTTT. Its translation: CASSSGTGIQPQHF.

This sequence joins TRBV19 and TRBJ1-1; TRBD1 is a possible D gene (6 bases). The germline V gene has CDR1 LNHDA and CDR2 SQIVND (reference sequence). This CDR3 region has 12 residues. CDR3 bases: TGTGCGGCGGGGGGGCGCAACACTGAAGCTTTCTTT. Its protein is CAAGGRNTEAFF. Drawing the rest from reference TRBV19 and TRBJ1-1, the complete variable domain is DGGITQSPKYLFRKEGQNVTLSCEQNLNHDAMYWYRQDPGQGLRLIYYSQIVNDFQKGDIAEGYSVSREKKESFPLTVTSAQKNPTAFYLCAAGGRNTEAFFGQGTRLTVV.

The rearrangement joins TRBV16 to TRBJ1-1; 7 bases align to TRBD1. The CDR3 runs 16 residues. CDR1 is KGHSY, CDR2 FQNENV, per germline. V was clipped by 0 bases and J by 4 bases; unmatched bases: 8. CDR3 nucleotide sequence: TGTGCCAGCAGCCAATCGCAGGCAGGGGGAAGCACTGAAGCTTTCTTT. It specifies CASSQSQAGGSTEAFF.

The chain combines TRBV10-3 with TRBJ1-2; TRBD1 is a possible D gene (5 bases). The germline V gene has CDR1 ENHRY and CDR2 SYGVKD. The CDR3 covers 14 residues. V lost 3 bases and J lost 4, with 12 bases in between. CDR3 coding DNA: TGTGCCATCAGTGACCCCCGAAGGGGCTATGGCTACACCTTC. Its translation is CAISDPRRGYGYTF.

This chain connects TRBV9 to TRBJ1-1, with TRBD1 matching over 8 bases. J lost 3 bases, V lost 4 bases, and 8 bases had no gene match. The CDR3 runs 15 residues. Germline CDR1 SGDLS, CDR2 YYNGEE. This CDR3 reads CASSLTGGWDTEAFF. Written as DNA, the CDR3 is TGTGCCAGCAGCCTTACAGGGGGTTGGGACACTGAAGCTTTCTTT.

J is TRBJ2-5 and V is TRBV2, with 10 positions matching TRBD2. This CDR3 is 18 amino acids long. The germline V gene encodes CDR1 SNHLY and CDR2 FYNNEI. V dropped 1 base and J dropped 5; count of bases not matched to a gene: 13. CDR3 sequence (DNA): TGTGCCAGCAGTGAAGACTATGTGTTTATGACTAGCGGGGAGACCCAGTACTTC. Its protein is CASSEDYVFMTSGETQYF.

CDR3 amino acids: CASSLVGGANLEQYF. Written as DNA, the CDR3 is TGTGCCAGCAGCTTAGTCGGGGGGGCTAATCTCGAGCAGTACTTC. This rearrangement joins TRBV11-2 to TRBJ2-7, with 8 nucleotides matching TRBD2. With 1 base clipped from V and 6 bases from J, the junction kept 8 bases outside the gene matches. The CDR3 has 15 amino acids. Germline lookup yields CDR1 SGHAT and CDR2 FQNNGV.

CDR3 nucleotides: TGTGCCAGTAGTATGGACAGAGTCAATAATTCACCCCTCCACTTT. Translated, it gives CASSMDRVNNSPLHF. The chain uses TRBV19 and TRBJ1-6; maybe TRBD1 (6 bases). Germline V gene lookup returns CDR1 LNHDA and CDR2 SQIVND (reference sequence). This CDR3 contains 15 residues. The V and J ends lost 3 bases and 5 bases respectively, with 11 bases between them. Filled out from reference TRBV19 and TRBJ1-6, the complete variable domain reads DGGITQSPKYLFRKEGQNVTLSCEQNLNHDAMYWYRQDPGQGLRLIYYSQIVNDFQKGDIAEGYSVSREKKESFPLTVTSAQKNPTAFYLCASSMDRVNNSPLHFGNGTRLTVT.

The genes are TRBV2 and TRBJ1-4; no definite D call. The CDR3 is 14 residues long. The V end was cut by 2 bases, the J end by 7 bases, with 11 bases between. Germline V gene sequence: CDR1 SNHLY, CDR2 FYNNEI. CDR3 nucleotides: TGTGCCAGCAGTGAACATCTCCCGAGTGAAAAACTGTTTTTT. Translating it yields CASSEHLPSEKLFF. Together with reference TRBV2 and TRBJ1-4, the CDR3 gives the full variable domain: EPEVTQTPSHQVTQMGQEVILRCVPISNHLYFYWYRQILGQKVEFLVSFYNNEISEKSEIFDDQFSVERPDGSNFTLKIRSTKLEDSAMYFCASSEHLPSEKLFFGSGTQLSVL.

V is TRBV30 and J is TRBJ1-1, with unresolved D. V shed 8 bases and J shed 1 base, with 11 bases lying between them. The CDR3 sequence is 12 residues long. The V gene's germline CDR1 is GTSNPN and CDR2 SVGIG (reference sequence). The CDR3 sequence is CARGRSNTEAFF. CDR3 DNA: TGTGCCCGGGGAAGGTCGAACACTGAAGCTTTCTTT.

The CDR3 DNA reads TGTGCCACCAGTGATTCCTACCAAGAGACCCAGTACTTC. This translates into CATSDSYQETQYF. The V gene is TRBV24-1, the J gene TRBJ2-5; no definite D call. Trimming cost V 2 bases and J 0 bases, with 3 bases left between them. Per germline, CDR1 KGHDR and CDR2 SFDVKD. CDR3 length: 13 amino acids.

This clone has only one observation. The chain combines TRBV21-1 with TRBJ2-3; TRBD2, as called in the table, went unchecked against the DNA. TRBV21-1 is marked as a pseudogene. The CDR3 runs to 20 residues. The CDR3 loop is CASSKAGPSGRDSSTDTQYF. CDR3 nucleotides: TGTGCCAGCAGCAAAGCGGGACCCTCCGGGCGGGATAGTAGCACAGATACGCAGTATTTT.

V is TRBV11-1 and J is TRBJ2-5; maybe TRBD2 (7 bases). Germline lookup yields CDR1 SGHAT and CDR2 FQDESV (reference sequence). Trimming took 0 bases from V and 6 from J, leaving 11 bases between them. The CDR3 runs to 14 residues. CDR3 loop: CASSLAGGAKTQYF. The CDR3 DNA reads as TGTGCCAGCAGCTTAGCAGGGGGGGCCAAGACCCAGTACTTC.